The present T cell receptor (beta chain) was sequenced within a study of molecular identifiers for immune sequencing clone quantification. Overall study results and limits: Among effectors, clones above 20 RNA copies held over 97% of molecules; among naive cells, under 1%. Because of identical TCR molecules sharing a barcode, sizes of highly expanded clones could be underestimated. Spiked TCR RNA from one Jurkat cell reportedly showed up when mixed among 850,000 to 1,000,000 naive cells.

The V and J ends lost 4 bases and 1 base respectively, with 14 bases between them. Germline assignment: CDR1 LGHNA and CDR2 YSLEER. The CDR3 extends over 15 amino acids. To note about this clonotype: What it binds is not known.

TCRdb analysed the PCR reads with MiXCR anew, one entry per CDR3 protein. This sample carries nearly 650,000 distinct CDR3 sequences, 25% of them seen once, and the ten largest clones take 0.7% to 0.95%. Sorting recovered naive CD8 T cells on a CD8+CD4-CCR7+CD45RA+ profile. The V gene is TRBV4-3, the J gene TRBJ2-7; weak D call: TRBD2 (5 bases). This receptor was taken from a human donor in good health. Some libraries in this study had Jurkat cell RNA spiked in. Sequencing was carried out using naive CD8+ T cells from blood, with Jurkat cell RNA spiked in. Subset of the sample: FACS-sorted CD8+CD4-CCR7+CD45RA+ naive T cells. The CDR3 spells CASSPSKSGSYEQYF. In nucleotides, the CDR3 is TGCGCCAGCAGCCCGTCGAAAAGCGGATCCTACGAGCAGTACTTC.